What follows are 19 T cell receptor beta chains derived from one specimen sequenced in a study of T cell changes during pregnancy in multiple sclerosis. The repertoire was sequenced with immunoSEQ multiplex PCR; TCRdb's copy has only in-frame clones and lacks some. The data contain about 40,000 clones, more than 80% of them seen just once; the ten biggest clones take up less than 0.45%. Specimen: CD4+ T cells from peripheral blood mononuclear cells, collected in the third trimester of pregnancy. These TCRs come from a female donor with multiple sclerosis, enrolled in a pregnancy study.

The DNA of the CDR3 is TGTGCCAGCAGTTCCTCGACGCGGGAGCAGTACTTC. Translation gives CASSSSTREQYF. The rearrangement links TRBV27 to TRBJ2-7, with unresolved D. Trimming pared 4 bases from V and 7 bases from J, leaving 11 bases between. The CDR3 consists of 12 residues. Germline CDR1 reads MNHEY; CDR2 reads SMNVEV (reference sequence).

J is TRBJ2-7 and V is TRBV7-2; 8 bases are shared with TRBD2. J lost 4 bases, V lost 4 bases, and 15 bases had no gene match. Germline assignment: CDR1 SGHTA and CDR2 FQGNSA. CDR3 length: 17 amino acids. For the CDR3, the DNA is TGTGCCAGCAGCTCGCGGCCAGCGGGAGTAGCTTCGTACGAGCAGTACTTC. Translation gives CASSSRPAGVASYEQYF.

This chain joins TRBV5-1 and TRBJ1-4; TRBD1 agrees at 7 bases. Looked up from germline, CDR1 is SGHRS and CDR2 is YFSETQ. The CDR3 has 16 residues. V lost 3 bases, J lost 4 bases, and 9 bases stayed unmatched. In DNA form, the CDR3 reads TGCGCCAGCAGCTCCGGGACAGCCCGCCTTAATGAAAAACTGTTTTTT. Its translation: CASSSGTARLNEKLFF. The variable domain in full, with the rest retrieved from reference TRBV5-1 and TRBJ1-4, is KAGVTQTPRYLIKTRGQQVTLSCSPISGHRSVSWYQQTPGQGLQFLFEYFSETQRNKGNFPGRFSGRQFSNSRSEMNVSTLELGDSALYLCASSSGTARLNEKLFFGSGTQLSVL.

There are a few counts of this clone. The rearrangement links TRBV5-5 to TRBJ2-5, with D perhaps being TRBD1 or TRBD2 (5 bases each). The V and J ends lost 4 bases and 5 bases respectively, with 15 bases between them. This CDR3 region has 14 residues. Germline CDR1 and CDR2: SGHKS and YYEKEE (reference sequence). The CDR3 reads CASSLGRGLETQYF. The DNA for the CDR3 is TGTGCCAGCAGCCTGGGACGGGGTCTGGAGACCCAGTACTTC.

In its sample, this clone was seen once. This rearrangement joins TRBV15 to TRBJ2-2, with 11 bases fitting TRBD2. Germline lookup yields CDR1 LNHNV and CDR2 YYDKDF (reference sequence). This CDR3 contains 18 residues. With 0 bases clipped from V and 6 bases from J, the junction kept 9 bases outside the gene matches. The CDR3 loop reads CATSRDTSGSFPPGELFF. The CDR3 DNA reads TGTGCCACCAGCAGAGACACTAGCGGGAGTTTCCCCCCCGGGGAGCTGTTTTTT. The whole variable domain, filled in from reference TRBV15 and TRBJ2-2, reads DAMVIQNPRYQVTQFGKPVTLSCSQTLNHNVMYWYQQKSSQAPKLLFHYYDKDFNNEADTPDNFQSRRPNTSFCFLDIRSPGLGDTAMYLCATSRDTSGSFPPGELFFGEGSRLTVL.

The V call is TRBV2, the J call TRBJ2-7, with 10 bases matching TRBD2. The J segment lost 3 bases and the V segment lost 5 bases, leaving 28 bases of the junction unmatched. This CDR3 is 22 amino acids long. Germline-derived CDR1 and CDR2 are SNHLY and FYNNEI. This CDR3 reads CASSWRVDRSLKAGGPLYEQYF. CDR3 nucleotide sequence: TGTGCCAGCAGTTGGAGGGTCGACAGGTCCTTGAAAGCGGGAGGGCCTCTCTACGAGCAGTACTTC.

The CDR3 loop is CASSEGQGARQPQHF. Here the CDR3 DNA reads TGTGCCAGCAGTGAAGGACAGGGGGCTAGGCAGCCCCAGCATTTT. V usage is TRBV6-1 and J usage is TRBJ1-5; 10 bases line up with TRBD1. CDR3 length: 15 residues. Per the germline V gene, CDR1 is MNHNS and CDR2 is SASEGT. The J segment lost 7 bases and the V segment lost 1 base, leaving 4 bases of the junction unmatched.

The chain employs TRBV28 and TRBJ2-1, with D possibly TRBD1 on 6 matching bases. The V gene lost 6 bases and the J gene lost 2 bases, with 17 bases spanning the gap. Germline loops: CDR1 MDHEN, CDR2 SYDVKM. The CDR3 covers 16 residues. CDR3 nucleotides: TGTGCCAGCAGCCAAAAAACAGGGTTGGCCTACAATGAGCAGTTCTTC. Translating it yields CASSQKTGLAYNEQFF.

The rearrangement uses TRBV13 and TRBJ2-3, with 8 bases that match TRBD1. This CDR3 comprises 15 residues. With 4 bases clipped from V and 8 bases from J, the junction kept 11 bases outside the gene matches. The germline V gene encodes CDR1 PRHDT and CDR2 FYEKMQ (reference sequence). The CDR3 DNA sequence: TGTGCCAGCAGCTCAGGGCGTCAGGGGGCACGTACGCAGTATTTT. Residues: CASSSGRQGARTQYF.

The rearrangement uses TRBV5-1 and TRBJ2-1; TRBD2 matches at 10 bases. The CDR3 length is 15 residues. The ends lost 2 bases at V and 10 bases at J; junction bases unmatched: 9. Germline values: CDR1 SGHRS, CDR2 YFSETQ. The CDR3 nucleotides read TGCGCCAGCAGCTTTCGTACTAGCGGGAACTTGGAGCAGTTCTTC. This sequence encodes CASSFRTSGNLEQFF.

V and J are TRBV5-1 and TRBJ1-1; tentatively, D is TRBD1 (6 bases). Trimming left V 3 bases short and J 3 bases short, with 30 bases between. The CDR3 spans 20 residues. Germline V gives CDR1 SGHRS, CDR2 YFSETQ. The CDR3 bases are TGCGCCAGCAGCTCCAATTCCATCCCCAGGGGAAGGTCGGGTCACACTGAAGCTTTCTTT. This codes for CASSSNSIPRGRSGHTEAFF. Together with reference TRBV5-1 and TRBJ1-1, the CDR3 gives the full variable domain: KAGVTQTPRYLIKTRGQQVTLSCSPISGHRSVSWYQQTPGQGLQFLFEYFSETQRNKGNFPGRFSGRQFSNSRSEMNVSTLELGDSALYLCASSSNSIPRGRSGHTEAFFGQGTRLTVV.

This clone was found once. The rearrangement links TRBV18 to TRBJ2-1; possible D gene TRBD2, 6 bases. V was shortened by 0 bases and J by 7 bases, with 16 bases between the two germline ends. Germline CDR1 reads KGHSH; CDR2 reads LQKENI. The CDR3 has 16 residues. The CDR3 DNA follows: TGTGCCAGCTCACCACCGCACGGGAGTGGTTCGAATGAGCAGTTCTTC. Translation gives CASSPPHGSGSNEQFF.

The genes are TRBV12-5 and TRBJ1-4, with D perhaps TRBD1 (5 bases). The CDR3 covers 13 residues. Between the trimmed V and J ends, which lost 9 bases and 4 bases, there was a span of 12 bases. CDR1 and CDR2 (germline): LGHNT, FRNRAP. CDR3 amino acids: CASQGAHNEKLFF. CDR3 nucleotides: TGTGCTAGCCAAGGGGCTCATAATGAAAAACTGTTTTTT.

The chain links TRBV5-6 to TRBJ2-3; 7 bases align to TRBD1. CDR3 length: 12 amino acids. The ends lost 4 bases at V and 9 bases at J; junction bases unmatched: 5. CDR1 is SGHDT and CDR2 is YYEEEE in the germline V gene. The DNA of the CDR3 is TGTGCCAGCAGCAACGACAGGGAGACGCAGTATTTT. Translated: CASSNDRETQYF.

The V and J genes are TRBV18 and TRBJ2-7, with D unclear. The CDR3 length is 15 residues. V was cut by 0 bases and J by 2 bases, with 11 bases left in between. Germline CDR1 and CDR2: KGHSH and LQKENI. The CDR3 sequence: CASSPPDGPPYEQYF. The CDR3 DNA is TGTGCCAGCTCACCACCCGATGGCCCCCCCTACGAGCAGTACTTC.

This clone appeared a single time. The sample contains more than one DNA sequence encoding this CDR3. The J gene is TRBJ1-4, the V gene TRBV6-1; 7 nucleotides line up with TRBD1. Germline-derived CDR1 and CDR2 are MNHNS and SASEGT. This CDR3 has 14 amino acids. V lost 3 bases to trimming and J lost 8 bases; unmatched junction nucleotides: 6. The CDR3 bases are TGTGCCAGCAGTGAGAGCAGGGGGAACGAAAAACTGTTTTTT. It specifies CASSESRGNEKLFF.

This sequence joins TRBV6-1 and TRBJ2-7; 9 bases align to TRBD1. CDR3 length equals 15 residues. The germline V gene encodes CDR1 MNHNS and CDR2 SASEGT. V trimming: 2 bases; J trimming: 2 bases; junction bases outside the gene matches: 4. The CDR3 nucleotides are TGTGCCAGCAGTGAATGGGGGACAGGGACCTACGAGCAGTACTTC. This sequence encodes CASSEWGTGTYEQYF.

This chain links TRBV21-1 with TRBJ1-5; the table names TRBD1, a call not compared with the DNA. TRBV21-1 corresponds to a pseudogene. The CDR3 loop spans 17 amino acids. The CDR3 DNA sequence: TGTGCCAGCAGCACCACTCCAGGTGGGTGTGGCGATCAGCCCCAGCATTTT. Translation gives CASSTTPGGCGDQPQHF.

This chain links TRBV5-1 with TRBJ2-1; weak D call: TRBD2 (6 bases). Trimming left V 0 bases short and J 2 bases short, with 9 bases between. The CDR3 sequence is 15 residues long. Germline assignment: CDR1 SGHRS and CDR2 YFSETQ. CDR3 bases: TGCGCCAGCAGCTTGGCAGCGGGCCCCTACAATGAGCAGTTCTTC. This translates into CASSLAAGPYNEQFF.